Shown below are 8 T cell receptor beta chains from a single sample sequenced in a study of blood T cell repertoires in COVID-19. Some clones are missing from TCRdb's copy, which holds only in-frame ones; the method was immunoSEQ multiplex PCR. The repertoire has around 700,000 clones, 80% to 90% of them found once; the top ten carry approximately 0.3%. The sequencing sample was made of peripheral blood. The receptors originated from a woman aged 18 to 35 with acute or convalescent COVID-19.

This clone was detected only a few times. The V gene is TRBV7-2, the J gene TRBJ2-3; the match to TRBD2 covers 7 bases. This CDR3 has 16 amino acids. With V trimmed by 4 bases and J by 1 base, 8 bases remained unmatched. Looked up from germline, CDR1 is SGHTA and CDR2 is FQGNSA. CDR3 residues: CASSSAGDWRTDTQYF. CDR3 in DNA: TGTGCCAGCAGCTCCGCGGGAGACTGGCGCACAGATACGCAGTATTTT.

The J gene is TRBJ1-1, the V gene TRBV5-1; the D is unclear. The CDR3 is made up of 14 amino acids. V was trimmed by 6 bases and J by 5 bases, leaving 17 bases between them. The germline CDR1 and CDR2 sequences are SGHRS and YFSETQ. The CDR3 DNA is TGCGCCAGCACCGCCTCCCGGGGAGTTACTGAAGCTTTCTTT. Translated, it gives CASTASRGVTEAFF. Filled out from reference TRBV5-1 and TRBJ1-1, the complete variable domain reads KAGVTQTPRYLIKTRGQQVTLSCSPISGHRSVSWYQQTPGQGLQFLFEYFSETQRNKGNFPGRFSGRQFSNSRSEMNVSTLELGDSALYLCASTASRGVTEAFFGQGTRLTVV.

The chain has TRBV28 and TRBJ1-2, with 7 positions matching TRBD1. The V and J ends lost 3 bases and 0 bases, in that order; junction bases with no gene match: 16. The CDR3 loop spans 19 amino acids. Looked up from germline, CDR1 is MDHEN and CDR2 is SYDVKM. This CDR3 is CASSLRMTGRRRTNYGYTF. In nucleotides, the CDR3 is TGTGCCAGCAGTTTGCGTATGACAGGGAGGAGAAGGACTAACTATGGCTACACCTTC.

The chain recombines TRBV2 with TRBJ1-1, with 7 bases lining up with TRBD1. The CDR3 consists of 17 residues. The J segment lost 5 bases and the V segment lost 6 bases, leaving 18 bases of the junction unmatched. Germline V gene data show CDR1 as SNHLY and CDR2 as FYNNEI. Here the CDR3 DNA reads TGTGCCAGCAGCGATATCCGGGACAGACCAACAATAACTGAAGCTTTCTTT. Its translation: CASSDIRDRPTITEAFF.

The rearrangement joins TRBV15 to TRBJ1-1; D is unresolved. The CDR3 is 14 amino acids. V lost 6 bases and J lost 1, with 12 bases in between. The germline V gene encodes CDR1 LNHNV and CDR2 YYDKDF (reference sequence). CDR3 amino acids: CATSSGAGNTEAFF. The CDR3 region has the DNA TGTGCCACCAGTTCAGGAGCGGGGAACACTGAAGCTTTCTTT.

The V gene is TRBV12-3 or TRBV12-4, the J gene TRBJ1-2; D is unclear. The V gene lost 7 bases and the J gene lost 2 bases, with 8 bases spanning the gap. The CDR3 length is 12 residues. CDR3 amino acids: CASNTENYGYTF. The DNA of the CDR3 is TGTGCCAGCAATACAGAGAACTATGGCTACACCTTC.

This sequence joins TRBV6-5 and TRBJ1-3; no definite D call. Germline values: CDR1 MNHEY, CDR2 SVGAGI. V was cut by 2 bases and J by 0 bases, with 8 bases left in between. The CDR3 is 15 amino acids. CDR3 sequence reads: CASSYGHLSGNTIYF. The CDR3 coding sequence is TGTGCCAGCAGTTACGGGCACCTCTCTGGAAACACCATATATTTT.

The chain links TRBV19 to TRBJ1-4; the match to TRBD1 covers 7 bases. CDR1 and CDR2 (germline): LNHDA, SQIVND (reference sequence). The CDR3 contains 14 residues. After removal of 6 bases from V and 6 bases from J, the junction contained 7 bases not matched to a gene. The CDR3 DNA is TGTGCCAGTAGACCGACAGGGATGGATGAAAAACTGTTTTTT. Protein product: CASRPTGMDEKLFF.